This T cell receptor (beta chain) was profiled in a study of cytomegalovirus exposure and HLA in healthy donors. TCRdb's table, derived via immunoSEQ multiplex PCR, lists solely in-frame clones and lacks some. The sample consists of about 250,000 clones, over 75% of them appearing once. V lost 6 bases and J 0 bases, leaving 12 bases between the germline ends. The CDR3 runs to 14 residues. Germline values: CDR1 SGHTA, CDR2 FQGNSA. The receptor was isolated from a young man in good health and CMV-seropositive. V usage is TRBV7-2 and J usage is TRBJ2-7; no firm D call. The sample comprised PBMCs. In DNA form, the CDR3 reads TGTGCCAGCAGTGTTGCTGCCAGCTCCTACGAGCAGTACTTC. This translates into CASSVAASSYEQYF.